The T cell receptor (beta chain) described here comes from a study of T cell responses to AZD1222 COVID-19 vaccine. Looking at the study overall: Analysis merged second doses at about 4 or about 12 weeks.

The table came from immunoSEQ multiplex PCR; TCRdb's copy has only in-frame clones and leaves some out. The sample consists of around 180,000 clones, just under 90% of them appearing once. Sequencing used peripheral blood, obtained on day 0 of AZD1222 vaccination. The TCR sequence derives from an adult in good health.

The chain's CDR3 is CASSPLTPGLTPGELFF. DNA of the CDR3: TGTGCCAGCTCACCTCTAACCCCGGGACTGACTCCCGGGGAGCTGTTTTTT. The rearrangement links TRBV18 to TRBJ2-2; D possibly corresponds to TRBD2 (6 bases). Germline values: CDR1 KGHSH, CDR2 LQKENI. Trimming stripped 3 bases from V and 6 bases from J, with 20 bases between. The CDR3 has 17 amino acids.